These 2 T cell receptor beta chains share one sample of origin, sequenced in a study of shared clonotypes between healthy human individuals. TCRdb keeps only in-frame clones here, not all; method: immunoSEQ multiplex PCR. Altogether 950,000 to 1,200,000 clones are present, roughly 80% being singletons, with the ten largest covering 0.7% to 0.95%. Sequencing was performed on memory CD4+ T cells from PBMCs. Specified subset: CD45RA-negative fraction. The receptors stem from a man younger than 30 in good health. Some clones in this sample may be carry-over from other donors' samples.

The chain combines TRBV12-5 with TRBJ1-1, with 7 bases identical to TRBD1. The junction had 6 bases not matched to a gene; V was cut back by 4 bases and J by 4 bases. This CDR3 has 14 amino acids. Germline lookup yields CDR1 LGHNT and CDR2 FRNRAP. Written as DNA, the CDR3 is TGTGCTAGTGGTTGGGGGGGACAGCTCACTGAAGCTTTCTTT. Protein product: CASGWGGQLTEAFF.

This clone was counted between two and nine times. This chain links TRBV11-2 with TRBJ2-2; D is ambiguous. Germline CDR1 and CDR2: SGHAT and FQNNGV. V was trimmed by 7 bases and J by 4 bases, leaving 16 bases between them. The CDR3 is 15 residues long. The CDR3 nucleotides are TGTGCCAGCACCATGACTTCTTCGAGCACCGGGGAGCTGTTTTTT. It translates to CASTMTSSSTGELFF.